This T cell receptor beta chain emerged from a study of control samples from healthy donors and cancer patients. CDR3 length: 14 amino acids. The V gene lost 1 base and the J gene lost 0 bases, with 6 bases spanning the gap. Germline V gives CDR1 SGHTA, CDR2 FQGNSA. Measured with immunoSEQ multiplex PCR; TCRdb has only the in-frame clones, and not every one. The table shows roughly 100,000 clones, with about 90% occurring only once. What was sequenced was blood. This receptor was taken from a man aged 30 to 39 in good health. This chain joins TRBV7-2 and TRBJ2-5; D gene uncertain. CDR3: CASSLGPYQETQYF. For the CDR3, the DNA is TGTGCCAGCAGCTTAGGTCCTTACCAAGAGACCCAGTACTTC.